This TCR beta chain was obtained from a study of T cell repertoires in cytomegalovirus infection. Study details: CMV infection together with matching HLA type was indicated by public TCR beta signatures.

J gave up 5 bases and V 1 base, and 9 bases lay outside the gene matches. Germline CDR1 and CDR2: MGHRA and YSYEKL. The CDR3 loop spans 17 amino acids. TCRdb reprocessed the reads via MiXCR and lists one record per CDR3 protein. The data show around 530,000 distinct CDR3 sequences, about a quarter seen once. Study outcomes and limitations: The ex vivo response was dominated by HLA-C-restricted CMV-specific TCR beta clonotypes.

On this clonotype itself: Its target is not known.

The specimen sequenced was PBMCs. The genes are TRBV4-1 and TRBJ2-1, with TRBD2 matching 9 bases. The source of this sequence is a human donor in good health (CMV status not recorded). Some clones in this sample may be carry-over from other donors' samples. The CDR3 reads CASSQATGTSTHNEQFF. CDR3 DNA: TGCGCCAGCAGCCAAGCTACCGGGACTAGCACTCACAATGAGCAGTTCTTC.